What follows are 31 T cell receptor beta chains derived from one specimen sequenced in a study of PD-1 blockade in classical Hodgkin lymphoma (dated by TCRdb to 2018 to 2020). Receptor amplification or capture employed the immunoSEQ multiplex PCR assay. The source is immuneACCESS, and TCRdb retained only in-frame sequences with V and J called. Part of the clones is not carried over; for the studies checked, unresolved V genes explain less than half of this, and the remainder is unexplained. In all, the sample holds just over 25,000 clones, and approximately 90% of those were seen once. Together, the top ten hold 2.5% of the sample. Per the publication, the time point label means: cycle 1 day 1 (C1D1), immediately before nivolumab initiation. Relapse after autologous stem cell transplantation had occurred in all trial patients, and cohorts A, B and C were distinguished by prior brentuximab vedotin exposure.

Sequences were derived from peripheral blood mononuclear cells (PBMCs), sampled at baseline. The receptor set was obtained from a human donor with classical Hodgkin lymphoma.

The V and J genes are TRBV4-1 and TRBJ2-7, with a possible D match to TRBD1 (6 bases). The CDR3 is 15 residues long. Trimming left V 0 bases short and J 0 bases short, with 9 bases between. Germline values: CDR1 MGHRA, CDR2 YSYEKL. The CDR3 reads CASSQEWTVSYEQYF. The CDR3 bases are TGCGCCAGCAGCCAAGAGTGGACAGTCTCCTACGAGCAGTACTTC.

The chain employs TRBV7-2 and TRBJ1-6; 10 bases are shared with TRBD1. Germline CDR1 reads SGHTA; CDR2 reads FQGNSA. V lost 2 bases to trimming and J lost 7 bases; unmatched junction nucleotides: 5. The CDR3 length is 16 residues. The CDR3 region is CASSLPGQGINSPLHF. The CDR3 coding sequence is TGTGCCAGCAGCTTACCGGGACAGGGGATCAATTCACCCCTCCACTTT.

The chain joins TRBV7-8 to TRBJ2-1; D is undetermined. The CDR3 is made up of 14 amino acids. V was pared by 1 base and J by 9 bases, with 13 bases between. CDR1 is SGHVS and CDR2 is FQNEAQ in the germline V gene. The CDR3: CASSLDGSRSEQFF. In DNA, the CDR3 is TGTGCCAGCAGCTTAGATGGGTCCCGGAGTGAGCAGTTCTTC.

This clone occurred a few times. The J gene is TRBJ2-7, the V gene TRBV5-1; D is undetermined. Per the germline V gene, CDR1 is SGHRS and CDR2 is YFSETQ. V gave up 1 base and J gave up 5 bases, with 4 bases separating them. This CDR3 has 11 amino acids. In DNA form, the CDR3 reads TGCGCCAGCAGCTTGAGAAACGAGCAGTACTTC. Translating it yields CASSLRNEQYF.

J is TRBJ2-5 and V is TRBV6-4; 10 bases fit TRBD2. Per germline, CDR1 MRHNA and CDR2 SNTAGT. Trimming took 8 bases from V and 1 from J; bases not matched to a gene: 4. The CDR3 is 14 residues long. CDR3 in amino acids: CASPLAGVQETQYF. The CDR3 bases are TGTGCCAGCCCTCTAGCGGGGGTCCAAGAGACCCAGTACTTC.

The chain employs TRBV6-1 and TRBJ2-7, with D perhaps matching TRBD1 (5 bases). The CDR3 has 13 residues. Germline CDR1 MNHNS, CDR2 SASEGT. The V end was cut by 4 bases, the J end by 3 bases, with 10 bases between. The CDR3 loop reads CASSVRQGYEQYF. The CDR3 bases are TGTGCCAGCAGTGTTCGGCAGGGCTACGAGCAGTACTTC.

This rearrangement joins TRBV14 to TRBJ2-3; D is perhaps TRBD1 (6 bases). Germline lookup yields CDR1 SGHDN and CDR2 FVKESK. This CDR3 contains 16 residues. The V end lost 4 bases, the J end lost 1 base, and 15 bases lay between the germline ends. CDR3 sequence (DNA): TGTGCCAGCAGCCCCTCCCAGGGGATGGGCACAGATACGCAGTATTTT. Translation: CASSPSQGMGTDTQYF.

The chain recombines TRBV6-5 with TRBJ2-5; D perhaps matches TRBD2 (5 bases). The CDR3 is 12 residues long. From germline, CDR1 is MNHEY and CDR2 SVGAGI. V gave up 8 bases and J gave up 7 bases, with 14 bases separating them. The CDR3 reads CASCLGGGTQYF. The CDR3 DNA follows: TGTGCCAGCTGCCTAGGAGGAGGGACCCAGTACTTC.

The CDR3 DNA is TGTGCCAGCAGCCCCAAGACAAAATCCCCAATCACAGATACGCAGTATTTT. Translating it yields CASSPKTKSPITDTQYF. The V gene is TRBV7-2, the J gene TRBJ2-3; D uncertain. The CDR3 consists of 17 residues. CDR1 is SGHTA and CDR2 is FQGNSA in the germline V gene. With 5 bases removed from V and 2 bases from J, the gap between germline ends came to 20 bases.

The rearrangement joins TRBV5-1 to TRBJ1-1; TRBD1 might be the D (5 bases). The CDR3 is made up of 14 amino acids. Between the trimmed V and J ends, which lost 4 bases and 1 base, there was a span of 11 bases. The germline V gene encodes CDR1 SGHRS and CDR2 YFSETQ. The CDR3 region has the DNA TGCGCCAGCAGCACGGCGACAGCGAACACTGAAGCTTTCTTT. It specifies CASSTATANTEAFF.

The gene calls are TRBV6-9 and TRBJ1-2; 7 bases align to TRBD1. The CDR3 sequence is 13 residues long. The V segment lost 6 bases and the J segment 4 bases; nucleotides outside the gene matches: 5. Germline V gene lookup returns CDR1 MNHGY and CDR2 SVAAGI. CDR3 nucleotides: TGTGCCAGCAGCAAGGGGACAGCCTATGGCTACACCTTC. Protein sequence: CASSKGTAYGYTF.

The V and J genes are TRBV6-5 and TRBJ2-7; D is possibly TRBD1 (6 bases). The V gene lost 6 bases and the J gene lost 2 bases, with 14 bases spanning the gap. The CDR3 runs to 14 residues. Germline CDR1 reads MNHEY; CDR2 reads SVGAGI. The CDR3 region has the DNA TGTGCCAGCAGCCGGGACACCCCCACCTACGAGCAGTACTTC. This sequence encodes CASSRDTPTYEQYF.

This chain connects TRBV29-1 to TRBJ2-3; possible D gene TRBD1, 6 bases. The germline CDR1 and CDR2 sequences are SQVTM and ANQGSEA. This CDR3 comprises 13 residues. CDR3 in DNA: TGCAGTAATGAGGGGGTGAGCACAGATACGCAGTATTTT. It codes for CSNEGVSTDTQYF.

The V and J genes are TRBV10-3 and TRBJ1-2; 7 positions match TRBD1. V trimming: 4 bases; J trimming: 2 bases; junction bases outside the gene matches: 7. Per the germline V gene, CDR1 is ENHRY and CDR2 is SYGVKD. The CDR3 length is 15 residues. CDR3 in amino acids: CAISGMTGTNYGYTF. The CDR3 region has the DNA TGTGCCATCAGTGGTATGACAGGGACGAACTATGGCTACACCTTC.

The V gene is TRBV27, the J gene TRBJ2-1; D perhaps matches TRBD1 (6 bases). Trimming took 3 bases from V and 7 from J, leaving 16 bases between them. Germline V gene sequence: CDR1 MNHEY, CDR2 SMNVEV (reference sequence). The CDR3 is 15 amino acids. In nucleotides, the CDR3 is TGTGCCAGCAGTTTCGAACAGGGTGGTTGGAATGAGCAGTTCTTC. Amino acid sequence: CASSFEQGGWNEQFF.

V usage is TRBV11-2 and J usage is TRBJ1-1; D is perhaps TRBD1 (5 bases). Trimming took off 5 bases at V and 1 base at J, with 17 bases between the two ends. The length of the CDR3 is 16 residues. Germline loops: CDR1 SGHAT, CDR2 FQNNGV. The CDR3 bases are TGTGCCAGCAGCCCTCCGGGAAAGGGGCAGAACACTGAAGCTTTCTTT. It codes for CASSPPGKGQNTEAFF.

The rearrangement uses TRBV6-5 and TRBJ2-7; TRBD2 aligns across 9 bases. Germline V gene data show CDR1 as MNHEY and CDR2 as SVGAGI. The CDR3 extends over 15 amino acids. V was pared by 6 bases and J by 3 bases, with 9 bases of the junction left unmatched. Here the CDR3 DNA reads TGTGCCAGCAGCCCTGGACTAGCGTTCGGCTACGAGCAGTACTTC. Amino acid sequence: CASSPGLAFGYEQYF.

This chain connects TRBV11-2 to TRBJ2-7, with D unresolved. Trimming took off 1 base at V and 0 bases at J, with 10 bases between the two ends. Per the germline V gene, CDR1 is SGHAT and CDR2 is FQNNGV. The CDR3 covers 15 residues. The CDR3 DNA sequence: TGTGCCAGCAGCTTAGCCCCCCTGGTCTCCTACGAGCAGTACTTC. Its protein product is CASSLAPLVSYEQYF.

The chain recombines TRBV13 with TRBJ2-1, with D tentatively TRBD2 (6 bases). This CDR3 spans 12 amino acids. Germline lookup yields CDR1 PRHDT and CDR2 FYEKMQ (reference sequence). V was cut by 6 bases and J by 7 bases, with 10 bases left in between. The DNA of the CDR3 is TGTGCCAGCAGTTACCGGGGGAATGAGCAGTTCTTC. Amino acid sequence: CASSYRGNEQFF.

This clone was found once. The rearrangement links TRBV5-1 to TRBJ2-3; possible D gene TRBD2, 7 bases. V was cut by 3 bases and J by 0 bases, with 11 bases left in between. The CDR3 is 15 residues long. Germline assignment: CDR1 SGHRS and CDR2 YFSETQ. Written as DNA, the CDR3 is TGCGCCAGCAGCTCCGGGGGGCCTAGCACAGATACGCAGTATTTT. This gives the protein CASSSGGPSTDTQYF.

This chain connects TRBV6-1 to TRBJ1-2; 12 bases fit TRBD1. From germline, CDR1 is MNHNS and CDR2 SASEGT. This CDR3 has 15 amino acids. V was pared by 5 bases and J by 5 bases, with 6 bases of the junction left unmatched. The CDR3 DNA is TGTGCCAGCAGTCCGGGACAGGGGGCCCTATATGGCTACACCTTC. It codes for CASSPGQGALYGYTF.

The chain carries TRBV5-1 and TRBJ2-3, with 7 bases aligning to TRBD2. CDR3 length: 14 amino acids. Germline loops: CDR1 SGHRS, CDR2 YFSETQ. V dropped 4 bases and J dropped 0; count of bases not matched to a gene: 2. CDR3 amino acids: CASSLAASTDTQYF. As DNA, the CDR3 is TGCGCCAGCAGCCTAGCGGCGAGCACAGATACGCAGTATTTT.

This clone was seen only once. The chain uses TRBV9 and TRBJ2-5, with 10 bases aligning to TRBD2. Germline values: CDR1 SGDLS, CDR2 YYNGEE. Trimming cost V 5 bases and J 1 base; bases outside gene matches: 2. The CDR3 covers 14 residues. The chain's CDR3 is CASSSGGSQETQYF. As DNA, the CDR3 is TGTGCCAGCAGTAGCGGGGGGTCCCAAGAGACCCAGTACTTC.

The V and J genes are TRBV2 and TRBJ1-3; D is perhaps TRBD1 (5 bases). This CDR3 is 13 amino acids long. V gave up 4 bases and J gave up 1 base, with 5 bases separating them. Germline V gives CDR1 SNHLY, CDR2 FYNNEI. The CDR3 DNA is TGTGCCAGCAGTGGACAGTCTGGAAACACCATATATTTT. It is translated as CASSGQSGNTIYF.

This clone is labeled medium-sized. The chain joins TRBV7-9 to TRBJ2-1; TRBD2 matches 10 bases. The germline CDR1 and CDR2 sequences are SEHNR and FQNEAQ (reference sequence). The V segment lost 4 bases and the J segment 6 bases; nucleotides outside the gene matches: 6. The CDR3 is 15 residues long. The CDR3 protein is CASSSKAGGFNEQFF. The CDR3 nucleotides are TGTGCCAGCAGCTCAAAAGCGGGGGGGTTCAATGAGCAGTTCTTC.

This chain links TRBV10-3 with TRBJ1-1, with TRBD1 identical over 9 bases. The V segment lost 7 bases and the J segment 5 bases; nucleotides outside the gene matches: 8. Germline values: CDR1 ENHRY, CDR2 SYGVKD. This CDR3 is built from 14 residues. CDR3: CAITSDRGGTEAFF. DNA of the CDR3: TGTGCCATCACCTCGGACAGGGGAGGGACTGAAGCTTTCTTT.

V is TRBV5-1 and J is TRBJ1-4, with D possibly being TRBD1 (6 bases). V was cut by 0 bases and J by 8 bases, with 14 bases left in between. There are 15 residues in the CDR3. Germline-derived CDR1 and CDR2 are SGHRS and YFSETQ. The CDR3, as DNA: TGCGCCAGCAGCTTGGACGGGGGCATTTACGAAAAACTGTTTTTT. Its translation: CASSLDGGIYEKLFF.

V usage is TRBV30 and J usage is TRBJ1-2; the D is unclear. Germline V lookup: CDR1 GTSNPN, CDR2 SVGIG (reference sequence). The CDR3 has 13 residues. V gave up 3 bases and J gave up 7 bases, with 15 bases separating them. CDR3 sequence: CAWSPTGLAGYTF. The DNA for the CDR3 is TGTGCCTGGAGCCCGACCGGGCTAGCTGGCTACACCTTC. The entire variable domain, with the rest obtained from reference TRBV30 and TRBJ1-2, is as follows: SQTIHQWPATLVQPVGSPLSLECTVEGTSNPNLYWYRQAAGRGLQLLFYSVGIGQISSEVPQNLSASRPQDRQFILSSKKLLLSDSGFYLCAWSPTGLAGYTFGSGTRLTVV.

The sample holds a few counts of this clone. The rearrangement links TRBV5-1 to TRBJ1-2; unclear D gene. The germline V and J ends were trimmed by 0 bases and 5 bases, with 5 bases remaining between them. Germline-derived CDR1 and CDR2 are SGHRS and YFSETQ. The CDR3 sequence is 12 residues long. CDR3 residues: CASSLGAYGYTF. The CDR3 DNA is TGCGCCAGCAGCTTGGGGGCTTATGGCTACACCTTC. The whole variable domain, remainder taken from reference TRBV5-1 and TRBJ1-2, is KAGVTQTPRYLIKTRGQQVTLSCSPISGHRSVSWYQQTPGQGLQFLFEYFSETQRNKGNFPGRFSGRQFSNSRSEMNVSTLELGDSALYLCASSLGAYGYTFGSGTRLTVV.

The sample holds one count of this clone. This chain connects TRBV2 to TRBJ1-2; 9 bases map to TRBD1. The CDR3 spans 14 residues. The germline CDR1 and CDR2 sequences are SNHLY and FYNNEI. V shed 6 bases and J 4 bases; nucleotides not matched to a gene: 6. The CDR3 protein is CASRYRGQFYGYTF. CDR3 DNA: TGTGCCAGCAGGTACAGGGGGCAGTTCTATGGCTACACCTTC. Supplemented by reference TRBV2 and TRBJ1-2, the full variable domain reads EPEVTQTPSHQVTQMGQEVILRCVPISNHLYFYWYRQILGQKVEFLVSFYNNEISEKSEIFDDQFSVERPDGSNFTLKIRSTKLEDSAMYFCASRYRGQFYGYTFGSGTRLTVV.

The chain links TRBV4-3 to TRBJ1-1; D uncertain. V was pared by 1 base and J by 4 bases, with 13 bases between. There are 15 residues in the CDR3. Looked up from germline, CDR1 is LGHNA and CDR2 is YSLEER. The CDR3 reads CASSQVAGWITEAFF. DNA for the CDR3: TGCGCCAGCAGCCAAGTGGCAGGTTGGATCACTGAAGCTTTCTTT.